This T cell receptor (beta chain) was recovered during a study of blood T cells in healthy people across ages. A second PCR, run for roughly 6 to 11 cycles, used a sample-barcoded 5' primer plus a J-beta primer mix. TCRdb called the 5' RACE reads again in MiXCR, with one record for every CDR3 protein. Among some 760,000 distinct CDR3 sequences, approximately 25% were seen once, and the ten largest hold under 10%. This sample also appeared in a second study, on T cells of mothers and their children. That study adds: Barcodes for each sample and 2-4 random nucleotides were added by the M1S primer used in the second PCR.

This TCR was recovered from a boy aged 5-17 years in good health. Material: blood.

Here the CDR3 reads CASTSAGDRKGTQYF. The CDR3 nucleotides are TGTGCCAGCACCAGTGCGGGAGACAGAAAAGGGACCCAGTACTTC. V usage is TRBV27 and J usage is TRBJ2-5; 7 bases match TRBD2. This CDR3 spans 15 amino acids. Germline assignment: CDR1 MNHEY and CDR2 SMNVEV (reference sequence). V shed 7 bases and J 7 bases; nucleotides not matched to a gene: 15.